Sequencing of this T cell receptor beta chain was carried out in a study of blood T cells in healthy people across ages. About this clonotype itself: As yet, its antigen is unknown.

Study-wide points: Greater diversity and more naive CD4+ cells were seen in long-lived donors than in aged donors. As age increased, TCR beta diversity per million T cells fell in a roughly linear fashion.

The CDR3 runs to 15 residues. Per the germline V gene, CDR1 is SGHRS and CDR2 is YFSETQ. Sample-barcoded 5' priming and a J-beta primer mix drove a second PCR of roughly 7 to 11 cycles. TCRdb ran MiXCR on the 5' RACE reads and lists one entry per CDR3 protein. The repertoire has some 640,000 distinct CDR3 sequences, approximately 50% of them found once; the top ten carry about 32%. The source is a woman aged 60-75 years in good health. The sequenced sample consisted of blood. The chain uses TRBV5-1 and TRBJ2-7, with 7 bases that match TRBD2. The J call may be incorrect, as the DNA end agrees better with TRBJ2-5. The CDR3 loop is CASSWSTYGGETQYF. Written as DNA, the CDR3 is TGCGCCAGCAGCTGGTCCACATACGGGGGGGAGACCCAGTACTTC.